This T cell receptor beta chain was captured in a study of T cell responses to AZD1222 COVID-19 vaccine. Study observations and caveats: Donor demographics were predominantly white British with a female majority; clonal diversity may be underestimated.

A word on this clone: What it recognizes is unknown.

The junction had 4 bases not matched to a gene; V was cut back by 3 bases and J by 3 bases. There are 14 residues in the CDR3. Germline V gene data show CDR1 as LGHNA and CDR2 as YNFKEQ. Some clones are missing from TCRdb's copy, which holds only in-frame ones; the method was immunoSEQ multiplex PCR. Seen here are about 150,000 clones, approximately 89% observed once, and the top ten hold 3% to 4%. This rearrangement joins TRBV4-2 to TRBJ2-7; 8 nucleotides align to TRBD1. This material consisted of peripheral blood, taken on day 0 of MenACWY control vaccination. This clonotype originated in an adult in good health. CDR3 DNA: TGTGCCAGCAGCCATAACAGGGGGGACTACGAGCAGTACTTC. It encodes CASSHNRGDYEQYF.